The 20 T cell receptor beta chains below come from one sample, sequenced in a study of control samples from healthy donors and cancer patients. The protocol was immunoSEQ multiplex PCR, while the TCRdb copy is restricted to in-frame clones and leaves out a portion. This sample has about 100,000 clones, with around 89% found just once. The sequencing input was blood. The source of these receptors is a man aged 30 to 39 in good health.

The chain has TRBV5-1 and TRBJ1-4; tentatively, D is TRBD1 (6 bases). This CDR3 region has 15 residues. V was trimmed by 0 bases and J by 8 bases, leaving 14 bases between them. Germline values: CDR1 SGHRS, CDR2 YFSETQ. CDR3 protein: CASSLASAQGEKLFF. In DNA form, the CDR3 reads TGCGCCAGCAGCTTGGCGTCGGCTCAGGGGGAAAAACTGTTTTTT.

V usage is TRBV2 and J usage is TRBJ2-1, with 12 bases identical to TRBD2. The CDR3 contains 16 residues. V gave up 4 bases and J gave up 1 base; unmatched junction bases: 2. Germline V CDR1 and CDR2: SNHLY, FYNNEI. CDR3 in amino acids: CASSGLAGVSYNEQFF. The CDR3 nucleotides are TGTGCCAGCAGTGGACTAGCGGGAGTTTCCTACAATGAGCAGTTCTTC.

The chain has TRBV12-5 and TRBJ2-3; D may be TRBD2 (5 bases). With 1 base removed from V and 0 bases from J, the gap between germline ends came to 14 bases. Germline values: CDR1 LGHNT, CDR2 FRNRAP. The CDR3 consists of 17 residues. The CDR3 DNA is TGTGCTAGTGGTTTGGGCGGGTTGAGCACTAGCACAGATACGCAGTATTTT. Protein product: CASGLGGLSTSTDTQYF.

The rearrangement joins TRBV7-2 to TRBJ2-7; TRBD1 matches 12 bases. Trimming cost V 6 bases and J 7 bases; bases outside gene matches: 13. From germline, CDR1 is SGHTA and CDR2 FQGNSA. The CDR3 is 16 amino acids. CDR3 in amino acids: CASSYDRDRGRREQYF. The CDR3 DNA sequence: TGTGCCAGCAGTTATGACCGGGACAGGGGGCGAAGGGAGCAGTACTTC.

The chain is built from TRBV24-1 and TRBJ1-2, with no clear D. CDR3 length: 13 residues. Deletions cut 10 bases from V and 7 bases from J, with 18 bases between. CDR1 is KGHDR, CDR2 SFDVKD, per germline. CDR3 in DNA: TGTGCCACTTCGACCCAGCCCTTTGGTGGCTACACCTTC. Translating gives CATSTQPFGGYTF.

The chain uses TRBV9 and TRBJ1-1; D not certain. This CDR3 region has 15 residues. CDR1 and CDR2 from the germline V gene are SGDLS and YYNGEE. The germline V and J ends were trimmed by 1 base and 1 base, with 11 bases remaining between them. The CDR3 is CASSVITTKNTEAFF. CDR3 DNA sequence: TGTGCCAGCAGCGTAATAACCACAAAGAACACTGAAGCTTTCTTT.

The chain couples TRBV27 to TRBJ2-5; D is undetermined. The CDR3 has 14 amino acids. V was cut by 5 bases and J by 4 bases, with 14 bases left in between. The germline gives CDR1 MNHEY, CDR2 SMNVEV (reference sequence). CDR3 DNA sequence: TGTGCCAGCAGTCTCACTTACCCGGGAGAGACCCAGTACTTC. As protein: CASSLTYPGETQYF.

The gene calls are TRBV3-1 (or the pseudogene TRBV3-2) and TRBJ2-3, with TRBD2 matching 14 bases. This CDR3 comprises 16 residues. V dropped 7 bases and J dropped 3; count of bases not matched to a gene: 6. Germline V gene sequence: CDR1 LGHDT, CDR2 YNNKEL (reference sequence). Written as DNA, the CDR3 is TGTGCCAGCAAGATTGGACTAGCGGGGGGTACAGATACGCAGTATTTT. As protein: CASKIGLAGGTDTQYF.

CDR3 protein: CASSKGGTGLAKNIQYF. The CDR3 region has the DNA TGTGCCAGCAGTAAGGGCGGGACGGGACTCGCCAAAAACATTCAGTACTTC. V is TRBV28 and J is TRBJ2-4; weak D call: TRBD2 (6 bases). From germline, CDR1 is MDHEN and CDR2 SYDVKM. V shed 5 bases and J shed 1 base, with 18 bases lying between them. The length of the CDR3 is 17 residues.

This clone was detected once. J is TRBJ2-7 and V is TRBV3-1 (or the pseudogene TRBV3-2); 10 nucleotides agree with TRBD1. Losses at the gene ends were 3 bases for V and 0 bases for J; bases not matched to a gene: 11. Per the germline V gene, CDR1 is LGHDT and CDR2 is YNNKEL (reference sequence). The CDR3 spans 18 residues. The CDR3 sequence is CASSHPSLDRGSSYEQYF. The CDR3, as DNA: TGTGCCAGCAGCCACCCCTCCTTGGACAGGGGGAGCTCCTACGAGCAGTACTTC.

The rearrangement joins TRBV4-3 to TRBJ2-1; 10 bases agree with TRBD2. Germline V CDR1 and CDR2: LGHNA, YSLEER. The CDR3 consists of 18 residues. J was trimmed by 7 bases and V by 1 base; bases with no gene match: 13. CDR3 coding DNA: TGCGCCAGCAGCCAAGGTACCACTAGCGGGGCCCCGTTGAATGAGCAGTTCTTC. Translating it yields CASSQGTTSGAPLNEQFF.

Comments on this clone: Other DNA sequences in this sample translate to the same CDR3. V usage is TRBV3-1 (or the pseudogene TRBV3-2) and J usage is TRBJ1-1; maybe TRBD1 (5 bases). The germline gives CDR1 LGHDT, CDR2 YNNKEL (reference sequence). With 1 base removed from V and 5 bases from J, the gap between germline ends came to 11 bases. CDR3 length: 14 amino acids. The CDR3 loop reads CASSQGAWGTEAFF. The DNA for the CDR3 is TGTGCCAGCAGCCAAGGCGCGTGGGGGACTGAAGCTTTCTTT.

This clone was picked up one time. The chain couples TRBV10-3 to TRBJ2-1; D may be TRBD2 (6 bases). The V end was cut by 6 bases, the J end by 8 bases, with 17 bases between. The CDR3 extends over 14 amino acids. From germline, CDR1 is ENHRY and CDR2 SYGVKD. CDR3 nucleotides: TGTGCCATCAGGGAGGGATTAGTATCCGATGAGCAGTTCTTC. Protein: CAIREGLVSDEQFF.

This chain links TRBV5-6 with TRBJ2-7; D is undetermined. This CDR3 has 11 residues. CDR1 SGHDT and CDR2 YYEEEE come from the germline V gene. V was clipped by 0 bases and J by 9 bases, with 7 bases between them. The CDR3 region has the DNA TGTGCCAGCAGCTTGGGGTGGGTGCAGTACTTC. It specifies CASSLGWVQYF.

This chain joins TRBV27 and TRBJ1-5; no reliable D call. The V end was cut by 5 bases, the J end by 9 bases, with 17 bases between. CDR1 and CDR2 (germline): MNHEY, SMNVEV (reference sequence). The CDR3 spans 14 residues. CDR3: CASSPRTGFSPQHF. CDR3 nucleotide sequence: TGTGCCAGCAGTCCCCGGACCGGGTTTTCGCCCCAGCATTTT.

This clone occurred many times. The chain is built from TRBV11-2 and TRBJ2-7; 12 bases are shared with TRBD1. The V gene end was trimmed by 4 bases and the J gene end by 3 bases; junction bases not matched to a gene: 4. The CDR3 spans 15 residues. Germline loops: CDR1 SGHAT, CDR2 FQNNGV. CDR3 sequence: CASSSGTGGFYEQYF. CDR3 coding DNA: TGTGCCAGCAGCTCAGGGACAGGGGGCTTCTACGAGCAGTACTTC.

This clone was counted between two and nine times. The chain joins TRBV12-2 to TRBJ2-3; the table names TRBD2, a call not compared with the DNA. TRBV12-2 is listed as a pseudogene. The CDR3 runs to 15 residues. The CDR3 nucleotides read TGTGCAAGTCGCCGAGCTAGCGAAGGAACTGATACGCAGTATTTT. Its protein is CASRRASEGTDTQYF.

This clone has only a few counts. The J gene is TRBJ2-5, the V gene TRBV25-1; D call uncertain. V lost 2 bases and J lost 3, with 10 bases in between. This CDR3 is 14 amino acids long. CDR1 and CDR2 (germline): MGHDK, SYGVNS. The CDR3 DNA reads TGTGCCAGCAGTGAAGGTCGTGGGGAAGAGACCCAGTACTTC. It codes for CASSEGRGEETQYF.

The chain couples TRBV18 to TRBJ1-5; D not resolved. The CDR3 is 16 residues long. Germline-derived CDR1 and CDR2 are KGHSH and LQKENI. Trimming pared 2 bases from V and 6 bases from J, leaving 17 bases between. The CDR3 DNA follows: TGTGCCAGCTCACCAGTGGAATTGAGCAATATTCAGCCCCAGCATTTT. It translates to CASSPVELSNIQPQHF.

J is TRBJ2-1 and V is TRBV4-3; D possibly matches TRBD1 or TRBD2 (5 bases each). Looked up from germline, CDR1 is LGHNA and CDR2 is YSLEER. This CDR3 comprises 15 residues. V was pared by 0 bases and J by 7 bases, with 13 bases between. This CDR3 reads CASSQDWVWGNEQFF. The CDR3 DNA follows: TGCGCCAGCAGCCAAGATTGGGTTTGGGGGAATGAGCAGTTCTTC.